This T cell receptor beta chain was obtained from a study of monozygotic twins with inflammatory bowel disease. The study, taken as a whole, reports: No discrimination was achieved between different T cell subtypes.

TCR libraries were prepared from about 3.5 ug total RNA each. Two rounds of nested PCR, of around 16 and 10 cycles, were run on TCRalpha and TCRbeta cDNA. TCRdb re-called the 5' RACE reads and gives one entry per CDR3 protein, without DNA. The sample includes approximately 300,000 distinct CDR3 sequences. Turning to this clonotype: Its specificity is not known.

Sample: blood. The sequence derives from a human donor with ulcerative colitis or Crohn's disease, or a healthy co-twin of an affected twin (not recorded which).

CDR3: CASSLILGEQYF. The V gene is TRBV28, the J gene TRBJ2-7. The CDR3 extends over 12 amino acids. Germline loops: CDR1 MDHEN, CDR2 SYDVKM.